The present entry profiles one TCR beta chain with its context. The data are from a study of blood T cell repertoires in COVID-19. Study details: Whether acute or convalescent, the COVID-19 samples came from the United States, Italy and Spain. PBMCs, B-cell-depleted T cells, or T cells provided the cDNA or gDNA that made up the material.

In germline, CDR1 is SGDLS, CDR2 YYNGEE. V lost 0 bases and J lost 2, with 6 bases in between. The CDR3 is 14 amino acids. In the original processing: Scientists estimated how many nucleated cells there were by amplifying reference gene primers. The assay was immunoSEQ multiplex PCR, and TCRdb's table has in-frame clones only and misses some. Clone size and the V and J calls come from that table; the DNA yielded D and trimming. The sample carries 280,000 or so clones, around 89% recorded once. The source is a woman in her twenties or thirties who had recovered from COVID-19. The sequencing sample was made of peripheral blood. The rearrangement uses TRBV9 and TRBJ1-3; D gene ambiguous. Here the CDR3 reads CASSVDTTGNTIYF. For the CDR3, the DNA is TGTGCCAGCAGCGTAGACACGACTGGAAACACCATATATTTT.